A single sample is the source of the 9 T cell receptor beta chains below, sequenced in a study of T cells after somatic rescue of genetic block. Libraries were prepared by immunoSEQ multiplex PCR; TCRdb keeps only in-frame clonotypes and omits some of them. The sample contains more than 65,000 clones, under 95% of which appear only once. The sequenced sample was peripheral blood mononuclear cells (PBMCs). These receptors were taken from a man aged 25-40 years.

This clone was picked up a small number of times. CDR3 sequence reads: CASSPGVDGSYEQYF. The CDR3 nucleotides are TGCGCCAGCAGCCCCGGCGTAGACGGGAGTTACGAGCAGTACTTC. V is TRBV4-1 and J is TRBJ2-7; TRBD2 is a possible D gene (6 bases). Per germline, CDR1 MGHRA and CDR2 YSYEKL. The CDR3 loop spans 15 amino acids. Trimming shortened V by 4 bases and J by 4 bases, and 17 bases separated the two germline ends.

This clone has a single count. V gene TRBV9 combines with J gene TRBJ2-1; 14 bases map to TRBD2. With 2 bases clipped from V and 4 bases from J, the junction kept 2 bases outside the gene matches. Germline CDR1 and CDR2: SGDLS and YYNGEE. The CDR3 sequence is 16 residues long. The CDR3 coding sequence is TGTGCCAGCAGCGTGGGACTAGCGGGGGTGTACAATGAGCAGTTCTTC. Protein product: CASSVGLAGVYNEQFF.

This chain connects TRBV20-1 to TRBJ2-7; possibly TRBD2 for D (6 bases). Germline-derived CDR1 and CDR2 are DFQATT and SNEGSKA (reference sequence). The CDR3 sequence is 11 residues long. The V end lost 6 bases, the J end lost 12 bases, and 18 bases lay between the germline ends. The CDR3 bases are TGCAGTGCGTTTAGATTTGCGGGAAGGTACTTC. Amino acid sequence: CSAFRFAGRYF.

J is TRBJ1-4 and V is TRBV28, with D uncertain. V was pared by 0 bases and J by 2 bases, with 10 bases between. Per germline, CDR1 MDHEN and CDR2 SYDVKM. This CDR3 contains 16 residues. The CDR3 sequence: CASSLWEVGTNEKLFF. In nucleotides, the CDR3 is TGTGCCAGCAGTTTATGGGAAGTGGGCACTAATGAAAAACTGTTTTTT.

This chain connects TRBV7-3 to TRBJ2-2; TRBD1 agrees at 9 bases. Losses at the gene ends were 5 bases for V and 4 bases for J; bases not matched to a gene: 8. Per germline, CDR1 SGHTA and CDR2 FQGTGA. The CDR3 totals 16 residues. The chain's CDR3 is CASSPPGQGPTGELFF. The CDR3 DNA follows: TGTGCCAGCAGCCCGCCGGGACAGGGACCCACCGGGGAGCTGTTTTTT.

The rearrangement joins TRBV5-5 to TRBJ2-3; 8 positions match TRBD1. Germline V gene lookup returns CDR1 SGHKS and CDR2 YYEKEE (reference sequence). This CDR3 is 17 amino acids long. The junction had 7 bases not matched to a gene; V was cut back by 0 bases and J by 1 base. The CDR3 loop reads CASSLVMTGEGTDTQYF. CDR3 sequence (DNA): TGTGCCAGCAGCTTGGTTATGACAGGGGAAGGCACAGATACGCAGTATTTT.

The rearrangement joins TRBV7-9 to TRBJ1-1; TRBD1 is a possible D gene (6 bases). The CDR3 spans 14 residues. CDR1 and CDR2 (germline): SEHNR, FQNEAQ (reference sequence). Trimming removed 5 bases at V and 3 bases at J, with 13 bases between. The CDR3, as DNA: TGTGCCAGCAGCCCGACCGGGGGGCACACTGAAGCTTTCTTT. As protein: CASSPTGGHTEAFF.

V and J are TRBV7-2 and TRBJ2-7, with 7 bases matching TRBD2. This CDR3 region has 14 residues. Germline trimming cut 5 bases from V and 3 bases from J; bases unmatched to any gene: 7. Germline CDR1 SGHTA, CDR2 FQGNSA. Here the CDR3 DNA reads TGTGCCAGCAGCCCGCGGGACTATATCTACGAGCAGTACTTC. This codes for CASSPRDYIYEQYF.

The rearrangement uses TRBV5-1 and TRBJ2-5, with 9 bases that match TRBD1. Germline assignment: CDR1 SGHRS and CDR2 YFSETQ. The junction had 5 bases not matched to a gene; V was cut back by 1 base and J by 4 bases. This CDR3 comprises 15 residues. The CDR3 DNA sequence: TGCGCCAGCAGCTTGATCCGGGACAGGGTAGAGACCCAGTACTTC. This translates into CASSLIRDRVETQYF.